This entry concerns a single T cell receptor (beta chain). The data derive from a study of blood T cell repertoires in COVID-19. Overall study: Samples came from the United States, Italy and Spain, spanning acute and convalescent COVID-19.

The CDR3 has 16 residues. Trimming took 0 bases from V and 5 from J, leaving 17 bases between them. In germline, CDR1 is SGHRS, CDR2 YFSETQ. In the study's own analysis: The assay estimated nucleated cells by amplifying reference gene primers. The repertoire was sequenced with immunoSEQ multiplex PCR; TCRdb's copy has only in-frame clones and lacks some. From that table come the V and J calls and clone size; the DNA was used to work out D and trimming. Among 54,000 or so clones, over 80% were seen once, and the ten largest hold 3.5%. This chain joins TRBV5-1 and TRBJ2-5, with D perhaps TRBD1 (5 bases). This clonotype was obtained from a woman of 80 years or more with acute or convalescent COVID-19. The specimen was peripheral blood. The CDR3 sequence: CASSLAIARVGETQYF. The CDR3 coding sequence is TGCGCCAGCAGCTTGGCCATCGCCAGGGTAGGGGAGACCCAGTACTTC.